This passage covers 7 T cell receptor beta chains from one sample sequenced in a study of stem cell transplantation in POMP-related autoinflammatory disease. Some clones are missing from TCRdb's copy, which holds only in-frame ones; the method was immunoSEQ multiplex PCR. The sample includes tens of thousands of clones, 82% of them seen just once. Specimen: CD4+ T cells from PBMCs, collected before stem cell transplantation. The receptors here all came from a human donor with POMP-related autoinflammation and immune dysregulation (PRAID).

This clone appeared a single time. The chain uses TRBV27 and TRBJ1-2; perhaps TRBD1 as D (6 bases). Trimming pared 4 bases from V and 4 bases from J, leaving 13 bases between. The CDR3 covers 14 residues. Germline loops: CDR1 MNHEY, CDR2 SMNVEV (reference sequence). The CDR3 spells CASSSTGNFYGYTF. The CDR3 DNA follows: TGTGCCAGCAGTTCAACAGGGAATTTCTATGGCTACACCTTC.

In regard to this clone: At one of its ends the junction is not consistent with the germline gene, which may arise from a read error. The chain carries TRBV13 and TRBJ1-6, with 7 bases that match TRBD1. The CDR3 is 16 residues long. The germline V gene encodes CDR1 PRHDT and CDR2 FYEKMQ (reference sequence). The DNA of the CDR3 is TGTGCCAGCAGCTTTGACAGGGCCTCCCATAATTCACCCCTCCACTTT. Translation: CASSFDRASHNSPLHF.

The chain links TRBV29-1 to TRBJ2-1, with D unresolved. Trimming left V 0 bases short and J 4 bases short, with 13 bases between. This CDR3 is built from 15 residues. Looked up from germline, CDR1 is SQVTM and CDR2 is ANQGSEA. The CDR3 DNA reads TGCAGCGTTGAAGATCGGGCGCCGGGTTACAATGAGCAGTTCTTC. Protein product: CSVEDRAPGYNEQFF.

The chain combines TRBV6-5 with TRBJ2-1; D unresolved. The CDR3 has 15 residues. Germline loops: CDR1 MNHEY, CDR2 SVGAGI. The ends were cut back, 6 bases at V and 6 bases at J, with 18 bases in the middle. The CDR3 sequence is CASSPPGVPPNEQFF. The CDR3 nucleotides read TGTGCCAGCAGCCCTCCCGGCGTCCCCCCCAATGAGCAGTTCTTC.

The rearrangement uses TRBV23-1 and TRBJ2-7, with D perhaps matching TRBD1 (5 bases). TRBV23-1 is assigned to the ORF class and has an uncertain function. Between the trimmed V and J ends, which lost 0 bases and 2 bases, there was a span of 17 bases. The CDR3 contains 17 residues. The CDR3 loop is CASSQSIQDPRTYEQYF. The CDR3 DNA sequence: TGCGCCAGCAGTCAATCGATACAGGATCCCAGGACCTACGAGCAGTACTTC.

CDR3 region: CASSRLAGDKTGELFF. In DNA, the CDR3 is TGCGCCAGCAGCAGACTAGCGGGGGACAAAACCGGGGAGCTGTTTTTT. V gene TRBV5-1 combines with J gene TRBJ2-2, with 12 bases matching TRBD2. The CDR3 covers 16 residues. The V and J ends lost 4 bases and 5 bases, in that order; junction bases with no gene match: 6. Germline loops: CDR1 SGHRS, CDR2 YFSETQ.

The chain joins TRBV19 to TRBJ2-4, with TRBD2 matching 8 bases. V shed 6 bases, J shed 0 bases, and the junction held 4 bases outside the gene matches. CDR1 is LNHDA and CDR2 is SQIVND in the germline V gene (reference sequence). The CDR3 runs 15 residues. CDR3 sequence: CASSPGGGAKNIQYF. CDR3 nucleotide sequence: TGTGCCAGTAGCCCGGGAGGGGGAGCCAAAAACATTCAGTACTTC. Looking up the rest from reference TRBV19 and TRBJ2-4 gives the full variable domain: DGGITQSPKYLFRKEGQNVTLSCEQNLNHDAMYWYRQDPGQGLRLIYYSQIVNDFQKGDIAEGYSVSREKKESFPLTVTSAQKNPTAFYLCASSPGGGAKNIQYFGAGTRLSVL.